This TCR beta chain derives from a study of PD-1 blockade in classical Hodgkin lymphoma. Whole-study findings and limits: Lower baseline TCR diversity was reported for newly diagnosed patients than for healthy donors. Complete responders started with a diversity level that resembled newly diagnosed patients at baseline.

Worth noting for this clone: Its antigen remains unidentified.

Clones were sequenced by immunoSEQ multiplex PCR, and TCRdb holds only the in-frame ones, with some missing. The data contain fewer than 30,000 clones, over 80% of them singletons. Germline V gene data show CDR1 as SQVTM and CDR2 as ANQGSEA. The CDR3 length is 13 residues. V lost 7 bases, J lost 4 bases, and 14 bases lay in between. All patients relapsed after autologous stem cell transplantation, and brentuximab vedotin exposure varied. This clonotype was sampled from a human donor with classical Hodgkin lymphoma. The V gene is TRBV29-1, the J gene TRBJ2-1, with D perhaps given as TRBD1 or TRBD2 (6 bases each). The sequenced sample was peripheral blood mononuclear cells (PBMCs), obtained before the second cycle of nivolumab. The CDR3 DNA is TGCAGCGGCGCTGGGGGGCAGTACAATGAGCAGTTCTTC. It specifies CSGAGGQYNEQFF.